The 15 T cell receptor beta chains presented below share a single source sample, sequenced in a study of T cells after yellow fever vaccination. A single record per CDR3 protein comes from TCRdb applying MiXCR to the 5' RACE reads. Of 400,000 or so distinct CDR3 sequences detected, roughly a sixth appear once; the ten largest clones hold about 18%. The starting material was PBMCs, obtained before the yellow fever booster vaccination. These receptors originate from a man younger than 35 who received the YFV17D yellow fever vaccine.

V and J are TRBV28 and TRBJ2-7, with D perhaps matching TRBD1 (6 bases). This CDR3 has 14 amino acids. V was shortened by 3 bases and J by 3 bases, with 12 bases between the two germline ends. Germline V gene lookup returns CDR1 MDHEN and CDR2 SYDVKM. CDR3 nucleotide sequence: TGTGCCAGCAGTTTGGCTGGACAGTTCTACGAGCAGTACGTC. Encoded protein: CASSLAGQFYEQYV.

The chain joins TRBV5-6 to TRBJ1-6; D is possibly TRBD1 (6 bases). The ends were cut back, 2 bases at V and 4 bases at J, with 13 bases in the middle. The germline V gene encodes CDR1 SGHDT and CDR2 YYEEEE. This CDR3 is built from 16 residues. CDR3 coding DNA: TGTGCCAGCAGCTTTTCAGGGGCCTTTTATAATTCACCCCTCCACTTT. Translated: CASSFSGAFYNSPLHF.

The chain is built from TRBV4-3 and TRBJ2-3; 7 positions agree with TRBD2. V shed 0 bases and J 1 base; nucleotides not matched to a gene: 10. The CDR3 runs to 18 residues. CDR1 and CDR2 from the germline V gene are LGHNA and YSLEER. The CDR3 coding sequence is TGCGCCAGCAGCCAAGATTGGCGGGGGACTCCCGGCACAGATACGCAGTATTTT. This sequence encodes CASSQDWRGTPGTDTQYF.

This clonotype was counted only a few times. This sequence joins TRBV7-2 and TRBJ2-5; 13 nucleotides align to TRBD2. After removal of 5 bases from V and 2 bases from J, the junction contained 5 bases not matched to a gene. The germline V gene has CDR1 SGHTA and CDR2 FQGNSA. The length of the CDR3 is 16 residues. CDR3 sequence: CASSRGLAGVQETQYF. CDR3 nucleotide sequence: TGTGCCAGCAGCAGAGGACTAGCGGGGGTACAAGAGACCCAGTACTTC.

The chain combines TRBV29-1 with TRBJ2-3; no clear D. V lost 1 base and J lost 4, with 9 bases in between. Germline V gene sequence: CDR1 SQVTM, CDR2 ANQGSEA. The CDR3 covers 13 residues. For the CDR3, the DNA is TGCAGCGTTGAAGCTTGGTTCGCAGATACGCAGTATTTT. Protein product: CSVEAWFADTQYF.

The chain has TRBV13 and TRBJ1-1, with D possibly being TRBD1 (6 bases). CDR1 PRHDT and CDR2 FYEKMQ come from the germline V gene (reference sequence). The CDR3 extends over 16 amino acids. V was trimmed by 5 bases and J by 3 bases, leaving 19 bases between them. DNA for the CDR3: TGTGCCAGCAGCGTAGCCCCAGGGGCCATGCACACTGAAGCTTTCTTT. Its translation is CASSVAPGAMHTEAFF.

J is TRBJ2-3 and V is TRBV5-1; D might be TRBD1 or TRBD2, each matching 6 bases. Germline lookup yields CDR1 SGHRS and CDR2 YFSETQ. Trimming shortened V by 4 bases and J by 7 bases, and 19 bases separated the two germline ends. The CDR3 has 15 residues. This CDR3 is CASSPEGGAEYTQYF. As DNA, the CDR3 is TGCGCCAGCAGCCCCGAGGGGGGCGCGGAATATACGCAGTATTTT.

CDR3 in amino acids: CASSQGTREGGSGEQYF. The CDR3 DNA reads TGTGCCAGCAGCCAAGGAACCCGAGAGGGAGGTTCAGGAGAGCAGTACTTC. The genes are TRBV4-2 and TRBJ2-7, with a tentative D call TRBD2 (6 bases). This CDR3 comprises 17 residues. Trimming shortened V by 1 base and J by 7 bases, and 23 bases separated the two germline ends. Per germline, CDR1 LGHNA and CDR2 YNFKEQ.

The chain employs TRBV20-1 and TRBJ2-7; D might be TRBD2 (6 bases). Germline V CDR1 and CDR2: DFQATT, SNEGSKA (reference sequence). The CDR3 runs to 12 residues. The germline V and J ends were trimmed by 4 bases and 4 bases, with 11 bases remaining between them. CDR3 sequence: CSAIAEGYEQYV. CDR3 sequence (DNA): TGCAGTGCTATTGCGGAGGGATACGAGCAGTACGTC.

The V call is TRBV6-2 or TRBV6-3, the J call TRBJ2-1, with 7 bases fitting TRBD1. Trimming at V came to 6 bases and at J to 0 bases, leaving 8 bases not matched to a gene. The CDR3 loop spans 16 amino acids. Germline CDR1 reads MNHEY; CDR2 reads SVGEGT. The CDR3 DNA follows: TGTGCCAGCAGAACGATACAGGGGAGCTCCTACAATGAGCAGTTCTTC. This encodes CASRTIQGSSYNEQFF.

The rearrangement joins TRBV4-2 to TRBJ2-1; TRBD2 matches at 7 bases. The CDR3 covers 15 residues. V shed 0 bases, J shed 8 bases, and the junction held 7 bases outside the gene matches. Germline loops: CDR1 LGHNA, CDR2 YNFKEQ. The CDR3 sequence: CASSQERRGYDEQFF. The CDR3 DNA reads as TGTGCCAGCAGCCAAGAACGGCGGGGGTACGATGAGCAGTTCTTC.

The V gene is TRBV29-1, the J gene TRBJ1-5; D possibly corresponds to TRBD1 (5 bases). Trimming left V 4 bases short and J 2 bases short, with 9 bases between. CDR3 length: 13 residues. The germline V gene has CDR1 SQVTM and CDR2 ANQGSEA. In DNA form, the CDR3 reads TGCAGCGTTGCCGGGGGAGGCAATCAGCCCCAGCATTTT. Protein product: CSVAGGGNQPQHF.

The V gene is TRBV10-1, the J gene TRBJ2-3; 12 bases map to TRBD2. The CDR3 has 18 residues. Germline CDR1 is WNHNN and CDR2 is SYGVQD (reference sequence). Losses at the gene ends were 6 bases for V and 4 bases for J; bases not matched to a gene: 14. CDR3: CASSSGLAGRYAPDTQYF. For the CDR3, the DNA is TGCGCCAGCAGCTCGGGACTAGCGGGCCGATATGCGCCAGATACGCAGTATTTT.

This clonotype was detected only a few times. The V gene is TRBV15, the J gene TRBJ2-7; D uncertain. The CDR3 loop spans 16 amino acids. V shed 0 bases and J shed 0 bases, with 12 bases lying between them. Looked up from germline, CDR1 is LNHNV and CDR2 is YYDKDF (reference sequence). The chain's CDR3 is CATSRDPVLISYEQYV. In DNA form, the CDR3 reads TGTGCCACCAGCAGAGATCCGGTCCTTATCTCCTACGAGCAGTACGTC.

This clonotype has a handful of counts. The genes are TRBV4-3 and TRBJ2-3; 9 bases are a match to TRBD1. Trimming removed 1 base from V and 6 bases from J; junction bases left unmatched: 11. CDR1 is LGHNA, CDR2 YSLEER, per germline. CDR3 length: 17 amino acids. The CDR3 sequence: CASSQGGGTGILDTQYF. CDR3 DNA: TGCGCCAGCAGCCAAGGGGGCGGGACAGGGATACTTGATACGCAGTATTTT.